There are many counts of the clone carrying this T cell receptor beta chain. The data originate from a study of response to subunit inactivated influenza vaccine. CDR1 and CDR2 (germline): DFQATT, SNEGSKA (reference sequence). V shed 6 bases and J shed 2 bases, with 8 bases lying between them. The CDR3 consists of 12 residues. A single record per CDR3 protein comes from TCRdb applying MiXCR to the RT-PCR reads. The repertoire consists of 290,000 or so distinct CDR3 sequences, with about 20% occurring once and the leading ten covering approximately 10%. V usage is TRBV20-1 and J usage is TRBJ1-5; D is ambiguous. The sequence was collected from a man between 50 and 75 years old who received an inactivated influenza vaccine. The sample was PBMCs from blood, taken less than 22 months after vaccination. Here the CDR3 DNA reads TGCAGTGCCAGTTGGGGCAATCAGCCCCAGCATTTT. Protein sequence: CSASWGNQPQHF.